This TCR beta chain originates from a study of blood T cell repertoires in COVID-19. Overall study: Whether acute or convalescent, the COVID-19 samples came from the United States, Italy and Spain. The analysed material was cDNA or gDNA that came from T cells, B-cell-depleted T cells, or PBMCs.

In the authors' methods: Amplifying reference gene primers gave estimates of nucleated cell counts. Sequencing was performed with immunoSEQ multiplex PCR; in TCRdb, only in-frame clones are kept and a portion is missing. The DNA gave D and trimming, while V, J and clone size come from that table. Of 400,000 to 550,000 clones detected, 80% to 90% appear once; the ten largest clones hold roughly 4%. The CDR3 length is 16 residues. Germline CDR1 reads LGHDT; CDR2 reads YNNKEL (reference sequence). V was clipped by 1 base and J by 5 bases, with 17 bases between them. The sample was peripheral blood. The V gene is TRBV3-1 (or the pseudogene TRBV3-2), the J gene TRBJ2-5; maybe TRBD2 (7 bases). This TCR came from a woman aged 25 to 39 with acute or convalescent COVID-19. CDR3 sequence: CASSQANPRGGETQYF. The CDR3 DNA follows: TGTGCCAGCAGCCAAGCCAACCCCAGGGGAGGGGAGACCCAGTACTTC.